Listed here are 26 T cell receptor beta chains from one sample, sequenced in a study of long-term antiretroviral therapy in people with HIV. At the survey level, the v3.0 immunoSEQ assay was run. The data were produced by immunoSEQ multiplex PCR, yet TCRdb's version contains in-frame clones alone and is incomplete. The table has about 28,000 clones, 90% to 95% seen once. The sequenced sample was unsorted PBMCs, obtained approximately 6.1 years after starting antiretroviral therapy. These TCRs come from a man aged 30 to 39 with HIV.

The chain joins TRBV27 to TRBJ1-4; D gene uncertain. The CDR3 runs to 13 residues. V was cut by 3 bases and J by 6 bases, with 8 bases left in between. Germline V gene data show CDR1 as MNHEY and CDR2 as SMNVEV (reference sequence). The CDR3 here is CASSFIGDEKLFF. The CDR3 bases are TGTGCCAGCAGTTTTATTGGGGATGAAAAACTGTTTTTT.

This chain connects TRBV7-9 to TRBJ1-5; tentative D call: TRBD1 (6 bases). The CDR3 loop spans 16 amino acids. In germline, CDR1 is SEHNR, CDR2 FQNEAQ (reference sequence). The ends were cut back, 3 bases at V and 6 bases at J, with 18 bases in the middle. CDR3 region: CASSFGPPGEGQPQHF. The CDR3, as DNA: TGTGCCAGCAGCTTCGGGCCCCCAGGGGAAGGTCAGCCCCAGCATTTT.

The V call is TRBV23-1, the J call TRBJ1-5; D possibly corresponds to TRBD1 (6 bases). TRBV23-1 is reported as an ORF; its role is uncertain. This CDR3 contains 17 residues. V lost 8 bases and J 1 base, leaving 21 bases between the germline ends. This chain's CDR3 is CASPPGVGLRSNQPQHF. In DNA form, the CDR3 reads TGCGCCAGCCCCCCAGGGGTGGGACTGCGAAGCAATCAGCCCCAGCATTTT.

The chain couples TRBV5-4 to TRBJ2-3; perhaps TRBD2 as D (7 bases). V shed 1 base and J shed 1 base, with 13 bases lying between them. From germline, CDR1 is SGHNT and CDR2 YYREEE (reference sequence). The CDR3 is made up of 16 amino acids. DNA for the CDR3: TGTGCCAGCAGCTTGTTTCGGGGGGCCGGCACAGATACGCAGTATTTT. Amino acids: CASSLFRGAGTDTQYF. Together with reference TRBV5-4 and TRBJ2-3, the CDR3 gives the full variable domain: ETGVTQSPTHLIKTRGQQVTLRCSSQSGHNTVSWYQQALGQGPQFIFQYYREEENGRGNFPPRFSGLQFPNYSSELNVNALELDDSALYLCASSLFRGAGTDTQYFGPGTRLTVL.

In this sample, this clone turned up once. This sequence joins TRBV15 and TRBJ2-1; TRBD1 aligns across 7 bases. Germline V gene lookup returns CDR1 LNHNV and CDR2 YYDKDF (reference sequence). V gave up 5 bases and J gave up 9 bases; unmatched junction bases: 13. The CDR3 loop spans 15 amino acids. The CDR3 bases are TGTGCCACCAGCGGAACGAATCCCAGGGGGATTGAGCAGTTCTTC. Residues: CATSGTNPRGIEQFF.

This clone has a handful of counts. The J gene is TRBJ2-1, the V gene TRBV6-4; TRBD2 agrees at 14 bases. Trimming removed 4 bases from V and 6 bases from J; junction bases left unmatched: 2. This CDR3 contains 15 residues. Looked up from germline, CDR1 is MRHNA and CDR2 is SNTAGT. CDR3 nucleotides: TGTGCCAGCAGTGCCGGGACTAGCGGGGGCAATGAGCAGTTCTTC. Translating gives CASSAGTSGGNEQFF.

The chain carries TRBV4-1 and TRBJ2-2; 14 nucleotides match TRBD2. The length of the CDR3 is 19 residues. Germline CDR1 MGHRA, CDR2 YSYEKL. V dropped 0 bases and J dropped 3; count of bases not matched to a gene: 6. The CDR3: CASSQDRGTSGRHTGELFF. The CDR3 coding sequence is TGCGCCAGCAGCCAAGATAGGGGGACTAGCGGGAGACACACCGGGGAGCTGTTTTTT.

The chain has TRBV28 and TRBJ1-3, with D maybe TRBD1 (5 bases). From germline, CDR1 is MDHEN and CDR2 SYDVKM. This CDR3 has 16 residues. Trimming took 1 base from V and 5 from J, leaving 15 bases between them. As DNA, the CDR3 is TGTGCCAGCAGTTTATATAGGCAGGGATACCGAAACACCATATATTTT. The encoded protein is CASSLYRQGYRNTIYF.

In this sample, this clone turned up once. The chain uses TRBV28 and TRBJ2-3; 11 bases fit TRBD2. The V segment lost 3 bases and the J segment 0 bases; nucleotides outside the gene matches: 5. The CDR3 sequence is 17 residues long. Germline V gene data show CDR1 as MDHEN and CDR2 as SYDVKM. The CDR3 bases are TGTGCCAGCAGTTTCTCGCTAGCGGGAGGAAGCACAGATACGCAGTATTTT. Translation gives CASSFSLAGGSTDTQYF.

This chain uses TRBV18 with TRBJ1-2; D uncertain. CDR3 length: 12 residues. Germline V gene sequence: CDR1 KGHSH, CDR2 LQKENI. Trimming removed 5 bases at V and 4 bases at J, with 8 bases between. This chain's CDR3 is CASSSPGYGYTF. The CDR3, as DNA: TGTGCCAGCTCATCCCCAGGCTATGGCTACACCTTC.

This sequence joins TRBV25-1 and TRBJ2-2; D is uncertain. Trimming took 2 bases from V and 3 from J, leaving 4 bases between them. The CDR3 covers 13 residues. Germline assignment: CDR1 MGHDK and CDR2 SYGVNS. The CDR3 reads CASSEVYTGELFF. CDR3 bases: TGTGCCAGCAGTGAAGTTTACACCGGGGAGCTGTTTTTT.

The chain is built from TRBV9 and TRBJ2-5, with a tentative D call TRBD1 (6 bases). Germline lookup yields CDR1 SGDLS and CDR2 YYNGEE. The CDR3 has 14 amino acids. V was shortened by 4 bases and J by 2 bases, with 12 bases between the two germline ends. CDR3 in amino acids: CASSPTGEQETQYF. The DNA for the CDR3 is TGTGCCAGCAGCCCGACAGGAGAACAAGAGACCCAGTACTTC.

V and J are TRBV6-5 and TRBJ2-7, with D hard to call. The CDR3 spans 13 residues. Trimming removed 6 bases from V and 12 bases from J, with 21 bases in between. Germline CDR1 reads MNHEY; CDR2 reads SVGAGI. The CDR3 bases are TGTGCCAGCAGACTTACAATAGGGCGCCTGGTGTACTTC. It yields the protein CASRLTIGRLVYF.

CDR3 nucleotides: TGTGCCAGCAGCGTAGGGGGGCGCGGGTTGAACACTGAAGCTTTCTTT. Amino acid sequence: CASSVGGRGLNTEAFF. The chain employs TRBV9 and TRBJ1-1; maybe TRBD1 (6 bases). The CDR3 runs 16 residues. In germline, CDR1 is SGDLS, CDR2 YYNGEE. Trimming pared 0 bases from V and 0 bases from J, leaving 12 bases between. Drawing the rest from reference TRBV9 and TRBJ1-1, the complete variable domain is DSGVTQTPKHLITATGQRVTLRCSPRSGDLSVYWYQQSLDQGLQFLIQYYNGEERAKGNILERFSAQQFPDLHSELNLSSLELGDSALYFCASSVGGRGLNTEAFFGQGTRLTVV.

The sample holds one count of this clone. The V and J genes are TRBV2 and TRBJ2-5; 8 bases match TRBD2. Looked up from germline, CDR1 is SNHLY and CDR2 is FYNNEI. The junction had 16 bases not matched to a gene; V was cut back by 6 bases and J by 7 bases. The CDR3 is 16 residues long. Written as DNA, the CDR3 is TGTGCCAGCAGGGTCGAACTAGCGGATCCGCTAGGGACCCAGTACTTC. It codes for CASRVELADPLGTQYF.

This chain links TRBV7-9 with TRBJ1-1; D perhaps matches TRBD1 (5 bases). V lost 4 bases, J lost 7 bases, and 13 bases lay in between. The CDR3 extends over 13 amino acids. CDR1 is SEHNR, CDR2 FQNEAQ, per germline (reference sequence). The CDR3, as DNA: TGTGCCAGCAGCTCGCAGGGAGGAGGTGAAGCTTTCTTT. Amino acid sequence: CASSSQGGGEAFF.

This rearrangement joins TRBV19 to TRBJ2-7, with TRBD1 identical over 7 bases. The germline V gene has CDR1 LNHDA and CDR2 SQIVND (reference sequence). The CDR3 contains 15 residues. The V gene end was trimmed by 3 bases and the J gene end by 0 bases; junction bases not matched to a gene: 5. The CDR3 bases are TGTGCCAGTAGTATTGCGGACAGGAGCTCCTACGAGCAGTACTTC. It specifies CASSIADRSSYEQYF.

V is TRBV7-2 and J is TRBJ2-7; D gene unclear. The germline CDR1 and CDR2 sequences are SGHTA and FQGNSA. The CDR3 length is 15 residues. V was cut by 0 bases and J by 5 bases, with 14 bases left in between. The CDR3 sequence is CASSLARTVADEQYF. Written as DNA, the CDR3 is TGTGCCAGCAGCTTAGCGCGGACGGTCGCCGACGAGCAGTACTTC.

The J gene is TRBJ2-7, the V gene TRBV7-9; 11 nucleotides match TRBD2. The germline gives CDR1 SEHNR, CDR2 FQNEAQ (reference sequence). J lost 3 bases, V lost 1 base, and 2 bases had no gene match. CDR3 length equals 15 residues. CDR3 in amino acids: CASSLVGTSGYEQYF. CDR3 bases: TGTGCCAGCAGCTTAGTCGGGACTAGCGGCTACGAGCAGTACTTC.

The chain carries TRBV7-9 and TRBJ1-2, with 8 positions matching TRBD1. The CDR3 covers 15 residues. V lost 8 bases to trimming and J lost 4 bases; unmatched junction nucleotides: 12. Germline V gene lookup returns CDR1 SEHNR and CDR2 FQNEAQ (reference sequence). The CDR3 DNA is TGTGCCAGCCCAGGGTCAGGGGGCTCCCCCTATGGCTACACCTTC. The encoded protein is CASPGSGGSPYGYTF.

The chain joins TRBV27 to TRBJ1-1; the D is unclear. V was clipped by 6 bases and J by 5 bases, with 16 bases between them. The CDR3 extends over 14 amino acids. Germline-derived CDR1 and CDR2 are MNHEY and SMNVEV (reference sequence). The CDR3 region has the DNA TGTGCCAGCAGCCTGATGGTAGGGCGGACTGAAGCTTTCTTT. Translating it yields CASSLMVGRTEAFF.

V is TRBV18 and J is TRBJ2-3, with no clear D. The CDR3 runs 14 residues. Trimming removed 3 bases from V and 6 bases from J, with 13 bases in between. CDR1 and CDR2 (germline): KGHSH, LQKENI. The CDR3 DNA is TGTGCCAGCTCACCCGGGTTGATATGGGATACGCAGTATTTT. This sequence encodes CASSPGLIWDTQYF.

This sequence joins TRBV2 and TRBJ1-2; D is perhaps TRBD1 (6 bases). The CDR3 loop spans 16 amino acids. Germline V gene data show CDR1 as SNHLY and CDR2 as FYNNEI. Between the trimmed V and J ends, which lost 2 bases and 2 bases, there was a span of 15 bases. The CDR3 is CASSEKGGLGNYGYTF. As DNA, the CDR3 is TGTGCCAGCAGTGAAAAAGGGGGACTCGGAAACTATGGCTACACCTTC. Full variable domain (rest looked up from reference TRBV2 and TRBJ1-2): EPEVTQTPSHQVTQMGQEVILRCVPISNHLYFYWYRQILGQKVEFLVSFYNNEISEKSEIFDDQFSVERPDGSNFTLKIRSTKLEDSAMYFCASSEKGGLGNYGYTFGSGTRLTVV.

The rearrangement uses TRBV15 and TRBJ2-7; TRBD2 matches 7 bases. The CDR3 is made up of 15 amino acids. After removal of 1 base from V and 4 bases from J, the junction contained 7 bases not matched to a gene. Germline CDR1 is LNHNV and CDR2 is YYDKDF (reference sequence). The CDR3 sequence is CATSRGKGGPYEQYF. CDR3 DNA: TGTGCCACCAGCAGAGGAAAGGGAGGGCCATACGAGCAGTACTTC.

The gene calls are TRBV5-4 and TRBJ2-2, with no clear D. Trimming pared 7 bases from V and 5 bases from J, leaving 12 bases between. The CDR3 is 13 residues long. Germline CDR1 SGHNT, CDR2 YYREEE (reference sequence). The CDR3 region has the DNA TGTGCCAGCTTGGGCCCTTTAACCGGGGAGCTGTTTTTT. This translates into CASLGPLTGELFF.

CDR3 in DNA: TGTGCCAGTAGTGCCTCGACAGGGGGCGACTATGGCTACACCTTC. Translated: CASSASTGGDYGYTF. The V and J genes are TRBV19 and TRBJ1-2, with 10 nucleotides matching TRBD1. CDR1 and CDR2 (germline): LNHDA, SQIVND (reference sequence). Trimming at V came to 5 bases and at J to 3 bases, leaving 6 bases not matched to a gene. The CDR3 loop spans 15 amino acids.